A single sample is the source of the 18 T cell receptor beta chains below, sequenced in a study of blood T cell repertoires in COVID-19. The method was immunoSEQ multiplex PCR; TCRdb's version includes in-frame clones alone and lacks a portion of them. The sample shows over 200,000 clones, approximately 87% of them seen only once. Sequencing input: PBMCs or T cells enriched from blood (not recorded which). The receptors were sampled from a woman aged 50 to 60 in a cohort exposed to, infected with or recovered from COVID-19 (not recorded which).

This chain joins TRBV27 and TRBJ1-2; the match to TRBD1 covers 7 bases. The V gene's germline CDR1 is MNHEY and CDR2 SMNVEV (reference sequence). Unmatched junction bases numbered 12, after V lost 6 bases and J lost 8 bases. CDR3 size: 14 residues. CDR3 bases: TGTGCCAGCAGACCATGGGACAGACGGATGGGCTACACCTTC. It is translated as CASRPWDRRMGYTF.

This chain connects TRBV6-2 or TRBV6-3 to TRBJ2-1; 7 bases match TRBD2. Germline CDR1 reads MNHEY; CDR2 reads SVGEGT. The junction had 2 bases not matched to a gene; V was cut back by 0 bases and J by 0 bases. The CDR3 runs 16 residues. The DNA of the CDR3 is TGTGCCAGCAGTTACTCCGGGGAGGGCTCCTACAATGAGCAGTTCTTC. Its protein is CASSYSGEGSYNEQFF.

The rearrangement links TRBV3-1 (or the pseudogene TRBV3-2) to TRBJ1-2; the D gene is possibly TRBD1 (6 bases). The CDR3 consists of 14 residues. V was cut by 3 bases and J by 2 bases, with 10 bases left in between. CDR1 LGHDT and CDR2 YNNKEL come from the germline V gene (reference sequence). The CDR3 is CASSHWQGNYGYTF. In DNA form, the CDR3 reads TGTGCCAGCAGCCACTGGCAGGGGAACTATGGCTACACCTTC.

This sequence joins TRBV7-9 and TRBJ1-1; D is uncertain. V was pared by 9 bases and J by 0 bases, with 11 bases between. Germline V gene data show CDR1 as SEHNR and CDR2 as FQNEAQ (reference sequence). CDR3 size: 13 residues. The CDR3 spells CASYAAMNTEAFF. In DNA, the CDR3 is TGTGCCAGTTATGCGGCGATGAACACTGAAGCTTTCTTT.

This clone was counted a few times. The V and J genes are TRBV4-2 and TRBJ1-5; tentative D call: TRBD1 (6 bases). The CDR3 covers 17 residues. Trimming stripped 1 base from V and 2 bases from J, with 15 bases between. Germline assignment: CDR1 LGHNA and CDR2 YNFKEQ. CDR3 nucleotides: TGTGCCAGCAGCCAAGGTTTTGAGACAGGCCGCAATCAGCCCCAGCATTTT. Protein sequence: CASSQGFETGRNQPQHF.

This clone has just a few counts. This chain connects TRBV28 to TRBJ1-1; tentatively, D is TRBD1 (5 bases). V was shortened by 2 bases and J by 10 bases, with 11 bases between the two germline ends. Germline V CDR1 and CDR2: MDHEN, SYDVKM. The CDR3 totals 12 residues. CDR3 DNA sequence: TGTGCCAGCAGTTTAAAGGGGAGGGGAGCTTTCTTT. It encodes CASSLKGRGAFF.

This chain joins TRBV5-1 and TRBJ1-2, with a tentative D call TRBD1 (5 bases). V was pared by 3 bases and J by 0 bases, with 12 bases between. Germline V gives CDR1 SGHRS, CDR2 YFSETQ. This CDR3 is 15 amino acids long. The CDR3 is CASSWDMTANYGYTF. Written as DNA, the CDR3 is TGCGCCAGCAGCTGGGATATGACAGCTAACTATGGCTACACCTTC.

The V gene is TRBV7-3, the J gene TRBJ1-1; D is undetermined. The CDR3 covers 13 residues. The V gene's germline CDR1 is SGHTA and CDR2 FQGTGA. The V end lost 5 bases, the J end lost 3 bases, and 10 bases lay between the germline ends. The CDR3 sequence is CASSPTVDTEAFF. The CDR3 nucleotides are TGTGCCAGCAGCCCCACAGTAGACACTGAAGCTTTCTTT.

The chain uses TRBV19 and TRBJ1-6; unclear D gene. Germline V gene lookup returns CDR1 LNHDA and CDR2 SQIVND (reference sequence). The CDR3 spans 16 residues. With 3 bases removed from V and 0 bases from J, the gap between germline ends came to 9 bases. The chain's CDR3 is CASSIGSSSYNSPLHF. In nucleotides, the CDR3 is TGTGCCAGTAGTATCGGGAGCAGCTCCTATAATTCACCCCTCCACTTT.

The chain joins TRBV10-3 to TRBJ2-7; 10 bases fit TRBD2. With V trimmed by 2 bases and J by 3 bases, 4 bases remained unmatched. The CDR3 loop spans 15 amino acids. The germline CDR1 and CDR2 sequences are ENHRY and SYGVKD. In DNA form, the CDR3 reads TGTGCCATCAGTGAGACTAGCGGGGCAATCTACGAGCAGTACTTC. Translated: CAISETSGAIYEQYF.

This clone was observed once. The CDR3 nucleotides read TGTGCCAGCATCCCAGGTCCAGGGGGTTCCTATGGCTACACCTTC. This sequence encodes CASIPGPGGSYGYTF. The V gene is TRBV6-5, the J gene TRBJ1-2; TRBD1 aligns across 7 bases. CDR3 size: 15 residues. The trim removed 7 bases at V and 4 bases at J, leaving 12 bases unmatched. Germline values: CDR1 MNHEY, CDR2 SVGAGI.

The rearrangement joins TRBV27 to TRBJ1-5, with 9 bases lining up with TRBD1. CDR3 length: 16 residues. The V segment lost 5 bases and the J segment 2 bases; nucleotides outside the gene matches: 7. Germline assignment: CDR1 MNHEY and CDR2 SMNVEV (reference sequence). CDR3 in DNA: TGTGCCAGCAGTCCAACAGGGGGCAGGGGCAATCAGCCCCAGCATTTT. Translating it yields CASSPTGGRGNQPQHF.

CDR3 amino acids: CASSFWDVGQGAYEQFF. CDR3 bases: TGTGCCAGCAGCTTCTGGGATGTAGGACAGGGGGCGTATGAGCAGTTCTTC. The chain recombines TRBV7-2 with TRBJ2-1, with 11 bases fitting TRBD1. Germline values: CDR1 SGHTA, CDR2 FQGNSA. Losses at the gene ends were 3 bases for V and 8 bases for J; bases not matched to a gene: 12. This CDR3 is built from 17 residues.

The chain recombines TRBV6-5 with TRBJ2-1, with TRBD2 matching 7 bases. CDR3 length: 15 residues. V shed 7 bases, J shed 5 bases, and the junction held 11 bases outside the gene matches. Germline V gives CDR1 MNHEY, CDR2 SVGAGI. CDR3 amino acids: CASNRWGGSDNEQFF. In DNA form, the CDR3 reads TGTGCCAGCAACCGATGGGGGGGGTCGGACAATGAGCAGTTCTTC.

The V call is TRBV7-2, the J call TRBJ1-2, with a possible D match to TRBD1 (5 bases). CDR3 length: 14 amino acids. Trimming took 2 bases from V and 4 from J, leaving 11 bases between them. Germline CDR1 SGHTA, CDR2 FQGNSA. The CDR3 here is CASSLLPRAYGYTF. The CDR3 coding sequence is TGTGCCAGCAGCTTACTCCCCAGGGCCTATGGCTACACCTTC.

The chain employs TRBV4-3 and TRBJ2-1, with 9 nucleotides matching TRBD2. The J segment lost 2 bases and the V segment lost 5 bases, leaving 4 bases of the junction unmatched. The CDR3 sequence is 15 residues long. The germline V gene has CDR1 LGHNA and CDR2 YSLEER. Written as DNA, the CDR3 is TGCGCCAGCAGCAATAGCGGGGGCCCCTACAATGAGCAGTTCTTC. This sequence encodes CASSNSGGPYNEQFF.

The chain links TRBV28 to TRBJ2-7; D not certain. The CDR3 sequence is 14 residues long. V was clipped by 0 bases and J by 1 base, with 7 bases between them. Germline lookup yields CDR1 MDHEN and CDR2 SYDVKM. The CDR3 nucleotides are TGTGCCAGCAGTTTATGGGCCAGTTCCTACGAGCAGTACTTC. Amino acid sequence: CASSLWASSYEQYF.

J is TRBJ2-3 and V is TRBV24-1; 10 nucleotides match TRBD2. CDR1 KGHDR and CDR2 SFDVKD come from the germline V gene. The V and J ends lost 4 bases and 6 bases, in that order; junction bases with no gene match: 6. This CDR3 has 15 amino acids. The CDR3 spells CATSESGGAVDTQYF. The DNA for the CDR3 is TGTGCCACCAGTGAAAGCGGGGGGGCGGTCGATACGCAGTATTTT.